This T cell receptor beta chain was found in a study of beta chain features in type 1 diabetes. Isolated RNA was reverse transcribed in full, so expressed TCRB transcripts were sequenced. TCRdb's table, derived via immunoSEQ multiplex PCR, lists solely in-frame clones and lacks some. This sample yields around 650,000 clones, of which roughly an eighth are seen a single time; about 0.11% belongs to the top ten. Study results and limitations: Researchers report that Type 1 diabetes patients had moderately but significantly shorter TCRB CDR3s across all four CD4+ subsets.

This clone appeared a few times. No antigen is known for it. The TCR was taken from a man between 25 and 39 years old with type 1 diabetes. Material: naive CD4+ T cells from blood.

Written as DNA, the CDR3 is TGTGCCAGCAGCCAGGGAGGAGGGACCAATCGTCCGGGGAAACTGTTTTTT. This gives the protein CASSQGGGTNRPGKLFF. The J gene is TRBJ1-4, the V gene TRBV4-2; a weak D match, TRBD1 (5 bases). V was clipped by 3 bases and J by 11 bases, with 25 bases between them. Germline V gene data show CDR1 as LGHNA and CDR2 as YNFKEQ. The CDR3 length is 17 residues.